This T cell receptor beta chain was sequenced for a study of human T cells and chemical hapten exposure (dated by TCRdb to about 2021). Broadly, across the study: The libraries were sequenced as a pool, and the TCR yield per sample differed mostly because of small variations in library volumes within the pool. The study tracked peripheral blood TCR repertoire changes in vivo during primary and secondary sensitization to the hapten diphenylcyclopropenone (DPC) in alopecia patients. Broader findings and caveats from the paper: After repeated subsampling, changes were observed in the strength of the expansion versus patch-test correlation and in the threshold at which the correlation became significant. DPC sensitization did not change the number of TCRs with a frequency above 1 in 1000, and there was no evidence of changes in global repertoire structure.

From the cysteine up to the phenylalanine, the CDR3 has a length of 16 residues. Only the CDR3 DNA is retained, 48 bases long and in frame from the first base. Looking up the germline V gene yields CDR1 SGHRS and CDR2 YFSETQ. Unmatched junction bases come to 3, with V trimmed by 3 bases and J by 1 base. During library preparation, unique molecular identifiers were attached to individual cDNA molecules so that TCRs could be counted quantitatively and reproducibly. From each blood RNA sample, both TCR alpha and TCR beta chains were sequenced. The study's own analysis went as follows. A median of approximately 96,000 TCRs per sample was observed, with a range of 23,224 to 690,600. The Decombinator software suite was used to annotate the V, J and CDR3 of the TCR reads. For the PS versus PT1 abundance plots, all samples were subsampled to the same number of TCRs (28,000). Expanded TCRs were defined as absent before sensitization and observed at least eight times at the 2-week time point. TCRdb ran its own pipeline on the public reads, namely fastp trimming at Q25 and MiXCR clone calling, and kept in-frame beta chains. Every distinct CDR3 protein forms one entry, paired with its most common genes and DNA. It is TCRdb's table, rather than the study itself, that gives the V and J calls and clone size. For this sample the table gives about 120,000 distinct CDR3 sequences, of which 8.5% to 9% were detected only once. More than 1.3% of the sample belongs to the ten largest clones.

Total RNA was isolated from unfractionated whole blood collected in Tempus Blood RNA tubes. About five healthy volunteers were used as TCR sequencing controls and were bled at day 0, 2 weeks and 6 weeks. This clonotype was observed many times. There is no known antigen for this receptor. Base qualities were left out, and no much larger clone turns up one base away. Recombination connected TRBV5-1 to TRBJ2-6, with 8 bases in between that match TRBD1. Material: whole blood. This sequence was found in a human donor in good health. Some clones in this sample may be carry-over from other donors' samples. Donor details come from another sample of the same person, matched by shared clones. The CDR3 protein is CASSWTGISGANVLTF. At the DNA level, the sequence is TGCGCCAGCAGCTGGACAGGGATTTCTGGGGCCAACGTCCTGACTTTC.